The clone carrying this TCR beta chain was recorded once. The sample belongs to a study of blood T cell repertoires in COVID-19. At the level of the study: There were acute and convalescent COVID-19 samples, and they came from the United States, Italy and Spain.

Original processing notes: Counts of nucleated cells, estimated from reference gene primer amplification, were obtained. The method was immunoSEQ multiplex PCR; TCRdb's version includes in-frame clones alone and lacks a portion of them. D and trimming were read from the DNA, whereas the V and J calls and clone size are those reported in that table. Altogether 180,000 or so clones are present, about 90% being singletons, with the ten largest covering roughly 2.5%. Germline V CDR1 and CDR2: ENHRY, SYGVKD. This CDR3 region has 16 residues. V lost 3 bases, J lost 4 bases, and 16 bases lay in between. The sample comprised peripheral blood. This receptor was taken from a man aged 40-49 years with active or convalescent COVID-19. The chain joins TRBV10-3 to TRBJ1-3, with D possibly being TRBD1 (5 bases). The CDR3 region is CAISDSTASWGNTIYF. The CDR3 DNA reads TGTGCCATCAGTGACTCGACAGCCTCTTGGGGAAACACCATATATTTT.